One TCR beta chain is described in this entry. V shed 6 bases and J 7 bases; nucleotides not matched to a gene: 0. This CDR3 is 11 amino acids long. In the study's own analysis: Amplified reference gene primers provided the basis for estimating nucleated cell counts. The data were produced by immunoSEQ multiplex PCR, yet TCRdb's version contains in-frame clones alone and is incomplete. The V and J calls and clone size were taken over from that table, and D and trimming were inferred from the DNA. The sample has around 200,000 clones, about 86% seen once. The data derive from a study of blood T cell repertoires in COVID-19. About the research overall: T cells, B-cell-depleted T cells, or PBMCs supplied cDNA or gDNA.

V and J are TRBV12-3 or TRBV12-4 and TRBJ2-7, with 10 bases lining up with TRBD1. This receptor was taken from a man aged 45-60 years with active or convalescent COVID-19. The specimen sequenced was peripheral blood. The CDR3 loop reads CASRDRGEQYF. CDR3 sequence (DNA): TGTGCCAGCAGGGACAGGGGGGAGCAGTACTTC.